This T cell receptor (beta chain) is drawn from a study of T cells in Graves' hyperthyroidism and ophthalmopathy (dated by TCRdb to between 2018 and 2021). Study-level background: Peripheral blood was sampled at the time of initial diagnosis, prior to any treatment. The paper describes TCR Vbeta CDR3 sequencing of fewer than 150 peripheral blood samples, made up of 43 ophthalmopathy patients, more than 70 hyperthyroidism patients and 17 progressor patients. After sampling, hyperthyroidism patients received methimazole starting at 30 mg daily, and ophthalmopathy patients received high-dose intravenous methylprednisolone. For training and testing, the 80 to 100 patients in the discovery cohort were randomly divided in a 7:3 ratio. Thyroid tissue and blood T-cell repertoires from six Graves' hyperthyroidism patients were also compared in the study. Prospective prediction of ophthalmopathy was tested in an independent validation cohort consisting of 18 hyperthyroidism patients and some 17 patients who later progressed to ophthalmopathy. TCR V-J signatures able to tell the groups apart were searched for in a discovery cohort of 100 or so patients, of whom 43 had Graves' ophthalmopathy and around 58 had stable Graves' hyperthyroidism. The paper's findings and limits, for the study overall: Most expanded thyroid clonotypes (frequency above 0.001) were also found in blood, which suggests that blood repertoires may mirror thyroid immune responses. In validation, the model predicted progression to ophthalmopathy a median of roughly 6.2 months before onset, with about 67% sensitivity and almost 75% specificity. A 13 V-J signature model separated ophthalmopathy from stable hyperthyroidism, with 87.88% sensitivity and about 81% specificity in cross-validation and 80%/75% in testing. No statistical method was used to fix the sample size in advance, and group allocation was not hidden from the investigators.

Stable Graves' hyperthyroidism was defined as the absence of progression to ophthalmopathy over 18 months of follow-up. Hyperthyroidism patients were aged 18 to 65 years and newly diagnosed, with disease duration of less than 2 months. Any patient with an uncontrolled infection, another autoimmune disease, pregnancy or lactation was excluded. Diagnoses relied on clinical symptoms, serum thyroxine and TRAb, thyroid ultrasound and orbital computed tomography. Ficoll-Paque density gradient centrifugation was used to isolate PBMCs from around 10 ml of fresh peripheral blood. Total RNA was extracted with Trizol reagent, and quality was checked on an Agilent 2100 Bioanalyzer. From cysteine to phenylalanine, the CDR3 is 14 amino acids long. Only the CDR3 DNA stays, 42 bases, in frame from base 1. The V end gives up 1 base and the J end 6 bases, leaving 3 bases in the junction not matched to a gene. The germline V gene encodes CDR1 MGHRA and CDR2 YSYEKL.

Amplification of TCR beta CDR3 regions was carried out from RNA transcripts. A first-round RT-PCR of the TCR CDR3 used the HTBI primer set with the Qiagen OneStep RT-PCR kit. Libraries were constructed in a second round of multiplex PCR, after which size selection and purification were performed. Libraries were sequenced paired-end with 100 bp reads on an Illumina HiSeq2000. From the authors' description of their analysis: SOAPnuke was used to process the raw data, throwing out any read that contained adapters or uncalled bases, had a mean Phred below 15, or lacked an exact constant-primer or identifier match. COPE v1.2.5 was used to merge the high-quality paired reads, and each unique nucleotide sequence was defined as a clonotype. MiTCR v1.1 was used to align clonotypes to the IMGT TRBV, TRBD and TRBJ reference segments. Only V-J combinations with frequency above 0.0001, covering 99% to 99.2% of repertoires, were analysed. A TCS score was defined as the ratio of F50 (clonal expansion) to E x V (chaos), with BLOSUM62-based TCRdist applied between CDR3 peptides within each V-J. Welch's t-statistics and random forest reduced roughly 530 V-J features to roughly 13, which were used in a naive Bayes classifier (R e1071). The public reads were reprocessed in TCRdb via fastp at Q25 and MiXCR, keeping in-frame beta chains. For every CDR3 protein sequence, its rows merge into one entry that carries the most common genes and DNA. TCRdb assigned the V and J calls; the authors' analysis was not used. Recorded for this sample are a few hundred thousand distinct CDR3 sequences; 20% to 25% of them occurred a single time. Around 48% of the sample goes to the ten largest clones.

This clonotype has just a few counts. Its recognized antigen is unknown. The input lacks base qualities; no much larger clone sits a single base away. Specimen: blood. This receptor chain uses TRBV4-1 and TRBJ2-1; 7 central bases correspond to TRBD2. The source is a woman in her fifties or sixties with Graves' hyperthyroidism. This receptor carries the CDR3 CASSQVIAGNEQFF. The DNA reads TGCGCCAGCAGCCAAGTAATAGCGGGCAATGAGCAGTTCTTC.